These T cell receptor beta chains were read from a single sample in a study of T cell repertoires in cytomegalovirus infection. Their antigens remain unidentified. TCRdb processed the reads anew with MiXCR; each CDR3 protein has one entry. The sample holds a few hundred thousand distinct CDR3 sequences; almost 40% are singletons and the top ten take 48%. The sample here was cultured PBMCs, taken from culture after CMV antigen stimulation. These receptors were collected from a human donor in good health (CMV status not recorded). Some clones in this sample may be carry-over from other donors' samples. Both conserved end residues are part of each CDR3. Each record gives: V gene, D gene, clone size, J gene, CDR3 DNA, CDR3 protein. D genes are given only for firm matches. A clone size is listed for some rows: how often the clone was seen (once, few, many), or a class if it is expanded.

>TRBV19|-|-|TRBJ2-3
TGTGCCAGTAGTATAGTTGAGGATACGCAGTATTTT
CASSIVEDTQYF
>TRBV28|-|-|TRBJ1-1
TGTGCCAGCAGTTATCACAGGGTTATTAGTGAAGCTTTCTTT
CASSYHRVISEAFF
>TRBV15|-|-|TRBJ2-1
TGTGCCACCAGCAGAGGGGGAAACTCCTACAATGAGCAGTTCTTC
CATSRGGNSYNEQFF
>TRBV12-3/TRBV12-4|-|-|TRBJ2-1
TGTGCCAGCGCTGGGGGGTACAATGAGCAGTTCTTC
CASAGGYNEQFF
>TRBV7-2|-|few|TRBJ2-7
TGTGCCAGCGGGTTGGGGGGGGCCTATGAGCAGTACTTC
CASGLGGAYEQYF
>TRBV7-2|-|-|TRBJ2-7
TGTGCCAGCAGCTTTCTAGGCCCCTACGAGCAGTACTTC
CASSFLGPYEQYF
>TRBV5-5|-|few|TRBJ2-1
TGTGCCAGCAGCTTGGTAAGGTCGGGACTCTACAATGAGCAGTTCTTC
CASSLVRSGLYNEQFF
>TRBV5-1|-|once|TRBJ1-2
TGCGCCAGCAGCTTGGGGGCGTTGTTCGACGGCTACACCTTC
CASSLGALFDGYTF
>TRBV6-1|-|-|TRBJ1-5
TGTGCCAGCACCTTAACCCTGACAGTCGATCAGCCCCAGCATTTT
CASTLTLTVDQPQHF
>TRBV7-2|-|few|TRBJ2-6
TGTGCCAGCAGCTTAGAAGTCGGGCGAATAGGAGGGCTCTCTGGGGCCAACGTCCTGACTTTC
CASSLEVGRIGGLSGANVLTF
>TRBV6-2/TRBV6-3|-|-|TRBJ1-1
TGTGCCAGCAGTTACTCTTCTTGGACAGTGAACACTGAAGCTTTCTTT
CASSYSSWTVNTEAFF
>TRBV10-3|-|-|TRBJ2-1
TGTGCCATCAGTGAGTTTAGGCTAAAGGGTCTCAATGAGCAGTTCTTC
CAISEFRLKGLNEQFF
>TRBV7-9|-|-|TRBJ1-1
TGTGCCAGCAGCCTAGTGGACGGGAGAACTCTCATGAACACTGAAGCTTTCTTT
CASSLVDGRTLMNTEAFF
>TRBV7-6|-|-|TRBJ2-2
TGTGCCAGCAGCTTAGCGGGGGGCGAGACCGGGGAGCTGTTTTTT
CASSLAGGETGELFF
>TRBV5-5|-|few|TRBJ2-3
TGTGCCAGCAGCCCCTCCGGGTACACAGATACGCAGTATTTT
CASSPSGYTDTQYF
>TRBV11-2|-|many|TRBJ2-5
TGTGCCAGCAGCATTGGGGAGACCCAGTACTTC
CASSIGETQYF
>TRBV7-2|-|few|TRBJ2-6
TGTGCCAGCAGCCGGGCGTCTAGCTCTGGGGCCAACGTCCTGACTTTC
CASSRASSSGANVLTF
>TRBV7-2|-|few|TRBJ2-7
TGTGCCAGCGCCCGGGGGCAGGGTATCTCCTACGAGCAGTACTTC
CASARGQGISYEQYF
>TRBV7-9|-|many|TRBJ1-2
TGTGCCAGCAGCCCCGGGAGAGGAAACTATGGCTACACCTTC
CASSPGRGNYGYTF
>TRBV4-1|-|few|TRBJ1-5
TGCGCCAGCAGCCTCGGACACCCTAGCAATCAGCCCCAGCATTTT
CASSLGHPSNQPQHF
>TRBV6-2/TRBV6-3|-|-|TRBJ2-7
TGTGCCAGCAGTACCGAATCGACTACGGGGCAGTACTTC
CASSTESTTGQYF
>TRBV4-1|-|-|TRBJ2-7
TGCGCCAGCAGCGTTCAACAGTTCGACTACGAGCAGTACTTC
CASSVQQFDYEQYF
>TRBV7-2|-|few|TRBJ2-7
TGTGCCAGCAGCTTAGGGTCCCCAGGGGAACCCCCCGACGAGCAGTACTTC
CASSLGSPGEPPDEQYF
>TRBV5-1|-|-|TRBJ2-1
TGCGCCAGCAGCTTGTTGCCACCAGCGAATGAGCAGTTCTTC
CASSLLPPANEQFF
>TRBV12-3/TRBV12-4|-|-|TRBJ1-5
TGTGCCAGCAGTTTAGAAGATAGCAATCAGCCCCAGCATTTT
CASSLEDSNQPQHF
>TRBV6-1|-|few|TRBJ2-5
TGTGCCAGCAGTGAGGTCGGGAGATATTTCACCCAGTACTTC
CASSEVGRYFTQYF
>TRBV7-2|-|few|TRBJ2-7
TGTGCCAGCAGCTTAGTAGGGGGGACCCCCACAGAAGGTTACGAGCAGTACTTC
CASSLVGGTPTEGYEQYF
>TRBV5-6|-|few|TRBJ2-7
TGTGCCAGCAGCCCTCCGGGCCGGTCATACTACGAGCAGTACTTC
CASSPPGRSYYEQYF
>TRBV6-1|-|-|TRBJ1-5
TGTGCCAGCAGTGAAGCTTGGGGACGGGGTCAGCCCCAGCATTTT
CASSEAWGRGQPQHF
>TRBV9|TRBD2|-|TRBJ2-2
TGTGCCAGCAGCGTAGTGCGGGGGGAGTCGGCCGGGGAGCTGTTTTTT
CASSVVRGESAGELFF
>TRBV7-9|TRBD2|few|TRBJ2-1
TGTGCCAGCAGCATTAGCGTGGGGGGGAGAAGGACCAATGAGCAGTTCTTC
CASSISVGGRRTNEQFF
>TRBV10-3|-|once|TRBJ1-6
TGTGCCATCAGGAAGGAGGGGCTTGATTCAACCCTCCACTTT
CAIRKEGLDSTLHF
>TRBV5-1|-|few|TRBJ2-7
TGCGCCAGCAGCTTGGCCGGGGACCCCTACGAGCAGTACTTC
CASSLAGDPYEQYF
>TRBV15|-|-|TRBJ2-2
TGTGCCACCAGCAGAGATCGACTGACCGGGGAGCTGTTTTTT
CATSRDRLTGELFF